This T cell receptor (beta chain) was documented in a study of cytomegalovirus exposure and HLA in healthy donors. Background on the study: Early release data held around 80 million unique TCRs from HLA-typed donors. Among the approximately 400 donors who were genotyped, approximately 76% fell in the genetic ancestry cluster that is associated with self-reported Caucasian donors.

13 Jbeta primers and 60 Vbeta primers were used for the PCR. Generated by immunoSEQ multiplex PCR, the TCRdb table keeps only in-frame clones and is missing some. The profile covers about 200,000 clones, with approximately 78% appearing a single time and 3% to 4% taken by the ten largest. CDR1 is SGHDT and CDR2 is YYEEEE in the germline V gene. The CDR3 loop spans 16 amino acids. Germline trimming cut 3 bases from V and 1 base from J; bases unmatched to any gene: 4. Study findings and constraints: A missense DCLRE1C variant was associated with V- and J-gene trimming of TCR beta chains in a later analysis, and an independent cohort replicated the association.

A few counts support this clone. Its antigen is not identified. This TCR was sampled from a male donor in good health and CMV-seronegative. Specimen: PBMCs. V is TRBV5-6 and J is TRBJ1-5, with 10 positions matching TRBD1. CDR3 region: CASSSGTGASNQPQHF. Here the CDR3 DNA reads TGTGCCAGCAGCTCCGGGACAGGGGCCAGCAATCAGCCCCAGCATTTT.